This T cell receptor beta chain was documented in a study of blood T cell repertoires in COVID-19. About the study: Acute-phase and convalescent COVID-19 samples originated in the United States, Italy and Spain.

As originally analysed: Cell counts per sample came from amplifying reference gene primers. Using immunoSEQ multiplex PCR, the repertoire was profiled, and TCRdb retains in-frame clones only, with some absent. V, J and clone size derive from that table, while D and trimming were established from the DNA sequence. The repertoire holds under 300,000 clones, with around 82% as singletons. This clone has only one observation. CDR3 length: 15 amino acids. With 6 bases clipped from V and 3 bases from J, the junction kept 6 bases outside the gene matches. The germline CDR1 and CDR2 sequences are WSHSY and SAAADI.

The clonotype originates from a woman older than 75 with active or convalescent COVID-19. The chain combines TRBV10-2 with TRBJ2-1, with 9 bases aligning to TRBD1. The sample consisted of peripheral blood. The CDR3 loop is CASSRMTGGYNEQFF. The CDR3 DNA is TGCGCCAGCAGCCGCATGACAGGGGGCTACAATGAGCAGTTCTTC.